This T cell receptor beta chain was recorded in a study of cytomegalovirus exposure and HLA in healthy donors (TCRdb year 2017). Study-wide context: In an earlier analysis of roughly 590 of the donors, under 300 Gb of sequence data and 95 million to 130 million unique TCR beta sequences from roughly 180 million T cells were reported. Among the approximately 400 genotyped donors, approximately 81% belonged to the genetic ancestry cluster associated with self-reported Caucasian donors. In a later analysis, previously published TCR beta repertoires from more than 500 donors were re-analyzed and high-resolution HLA genotyping was added so that TCR occurrence patterns could be studied. Genome-wide SNP genotypes for about 55% of the roughly 670 donors were used in a later genetic analysis, which treated that subset as a discovery cohort. Donor age, sex, ethnicity and CMV serostatus were compiled together with the repertoire data. The study used immunosequencing to profile the T cell repertoires of 666 subjects and linked those repertoires to cytomegalovirus serostatus. Along with the approximately 650-subject first cohort, a separate validation cohort of approximately 110 different subjects was used. Because of strong linkage in the cohort, roughly five DR-DQ haplotypes were treated as single units for association and clustering. Class I and class II HLA loci were covered by the typing at four-digit resolution. The study was designed to test whether signatures of past pathogen exposure could be identified by cataloging public T cell receptors. On average, about 200,000 unique TCR beta nucleotide sequences were sequenced per donor among some 430 genotyped donors of the cohort, with about 19% of those sequences being non-productive. To decide whether each TCR beta V gene segment behaved as functional or pseudogenic, an earlier analysis of some 600 of the donors relied on high-throughput TCR beta sequencing. All discovery cohort repertoires had been generated using a single sequencing platform. The study combined high-throughput TCR immunosequencing, statistical association of individual TCRs with disease status, and machine learning to predict cytomegalovirus infection status. The later analysis used no new phenotypic data to find candidate immune exposures, relying instead on TCR beta sequences and their occurrence across donors. Roughly 310 gigabases of sequencing data and approximately 85 million unique TCR sequences were included in an early release covering about 700 HLA-typed donors. The number of typed donors differed by locus: roughly 629-640 for A, B, C, DRB1 and DQB1; approximately 530 for DQA1; some 590 for DPA1; and around 450 for DPB1. Paper-wide results and their limitations: A total of 150 to 200 TCR beta chains were listed by the study as associated with cytomegalovirus. Several of the top co-occurrence clusters appeared to be linked to parvovirus B19, influenza, CMV and Epstein-Barr virus, according to a later analysis. Presence/absence analyses assumed roughly uniform sequencing depth across donors, an assumption that may not hold. Correlated functional status among segregating V segments might be attributable to linkage disequilibrium, but an unknown experimental factor could not be ruled out. A cluster of highly shared sequence variants was judged likely to represent a technical artifact of the sequencing pipeline. A further reported finding was that TCR beta sequences accurately predicted the HLA-A and HLA-B alleles for most subjects in the first cohort. Because counts were too low, seventeen rarely observed V segments, including chromosome 9 orphons, were excluded from the earlier analysis of around 640 of the donors. An earlier analysis of around 500 of the donors showed that most TCR beta V segments appeared in productive rearrangements either about 90% or about 30% of the time, which broadly matched IMGT annotations. Some IMGT-functional V segments, including TRBV6-2 and TRBV6-3, could not be distinguished by the 87-base-pair reads and were therefore excluded. According to a later analysis, most CMV-associated TCR beta chains appeared to be HLA-restricted, and the HLA associations seemed to be driven largely by CMV exposure. When HLA alleles, especially DR and DQ, strongly co-occurred, attributing TCR associations to individual alleles was difficult. While some public TCRs were present in many individuals, most TCR sequences turned up only very rarely across donors. In a later genetic analysis, a missense DCLRE1C variant was associated with V-gene and J-gene trimming of TCR beta chains, and the association was replicated in an independent cohort. In a later analysis, TCR association rates were found to vary across HLA loci, with the most associated TCRs seen for DRB1 alleles and the fewest for HLA-C alleles. In a later analysis, more than 15,000 TCR beta sequences were associated with specific HLA alleles at a false discovery rate of 0.05. The classifier was reported to diagnose cytomegalovirus status with high specificity and sensitivity in both the original cohort and the validation cohort. The authors suggested that the approach could potentially be generalized to other disease states and immunological phenotypes. A few of the identified cytomegalovirus-associated TCR beta chains were confirmed in vitro to be specific for cytomegalovirus antigens. This cohort had only TCR beta chains sequenced, and the lack of alpha or paired-chain data limited which features could be detected. CMV serostatus was the only immune exposure information available for the cohort. According to a later genetic analysis, donors in an Asian-associated ancestry cluster had fewer N-insertions in productive TCRs than the approximately 690-donor mean. Compared with equally common non-associated chains, HLA-associated TCR beta chains in a later analysis were more clonally expanded and had lower generation probabilities. Because HLA typing was missing for some donors at each locus, association tests included only the typed subset.

Comments on this clone: The specificity of this receptor is unknown.

In total, about 650 healthy bone marrow donors made up the cohort. At the time of sampling, every cohort member was nominally healthy, though immune exposures that went unrecorded were likely present. The donor tested CMV seropositive, placing the donor among the 289 seropositive members of the cohort. Every donor gave a peripheral blood sample, and the peripheral blood mononuclear cells from that sample were used for TCR beta sequencing. Genomic DNA was extracted from the blood cell samples with the Qiagen DNeasy Blood Extraction Kit. Reading from cysteine to phenylalanine, the CDR3 counts 15 amino acids. Only CDR3 DNA is held: 45 bases, read in frame from base 1. The germline V end is reduced by 4 bases and the J end by 1 base; junction bases left unmatched: 2. For CDR1 and CDR2, the germline V gene (reference sequence) lists MNHNY and SVGAGI. The library was obtained by the immunoSEQ multiplex PCR assay. A mixture of 60 forward primers for TCR Vbeta segments and 13 reverse primers for TCR Jbeta segments was used in the multiplex PCR. A multiplex PCR assay on genomic DNA amplified the CDR3 region of rearranged TCR beta genes. The Illumina HiSeq System was used to sequence the amplified TCR beta libraries as 87-base-pair reads. The authors' pipeline ran thus. A later analysis counted some 74 million unique TCR beta chains across the 550 to 800 repertoires, and roughly 10 million of these chains were shared by at least two donors. Raw reads were error-corrected and collapsed into unique sequences by a nearest-neighbor algorithm in which closely related sequences were merged to remove PCR and sequencing errors. To assign V, D and J gene segments, CDR3 sequences were aligned to IMGT reference sequences. For a sequence to be retained, a match of at least six nucleotides was required to both a V gene segment and a J gene segment. Rearrangements were classified as productive when the CDR3 lacked stop codons and remained in frame with V and J, and all other rearrangements were classified as non-productive. Following IMGT convention, CDR3 was defined as the stretch from the second conserved V-encoded cysteine up to the conserved J-encoded phenylalanine. Sequences without an unambiguous match to a single V gene segment were excluded from the earlier analysis of about 640 of the donors. An earlier analysis of 587 of the donors called V segments functional above 56.7% productive rearrangements and segregating when the between-donor standard deviation exceeded 5%. A statistical classification framework was developed to diagnose cytomegalovirus status using the catalog of TCR beta chain sequences. In a later analysis, TCR nucleotide sequences were compared against IMGT/GENE-DB human TR gene sequences so that V and J genes could be assigned. Using the TCRdist pipeline, a later analysis assigned CDR3 sequences along with most-parsimonious VDJ recombination scenarios. In a later analysis, each TCR beta chain was defined by its CDR3 amino acid sequence together with its V-gene family, and reads lacking a unique V-gene family were excluded. As a way to deal with suspected cross-contamination and a sequencing artifact, a later analysis dropped roughly 600 nucleotide sequences that were highly shared and had low generation probability. For each public chain, a later analysis derived a clonal expansion index from normalized ranks of inferred template counts within each repertoire. Generation probabilities in a later analysis came from a VDJ recombination model fitted to out-of-frame rearrangements, and those results were checked against IGoR. In a later analysis, TCR-TCR, TCR-HLA and TCR-CMV co-occurrence was scored with hypergeometric tests, and a repertoire-size bias correction was applied to TCR pairs. In a later analysis, false discovery rates were estimated by permuting HLA or CMV assignments 20 times. In a later analysis, co-occurring TCRs were grouped using DBSCAN, and TCRdist sequence similarity was added for clustering within HLA-allele-positive subsets. Repertoires with fewer than 30,000 or more than 120,000 public chains were left out of co-occurrence clustering, as were four to six repertoires with anomalous nucleotide sharing. TCRdb obtained this table from immuneACCESS and retained in-frame rearrangements with V and J assigned. These tables miss some clones; where compared with another copy, unresolved V genes account for less than half of the shortfall, and the remainder is unexplained. V, J and clone size reflect that table, while D and trimming were determined from the DNA. The sample's own table lists 200,000 to 250,000 clones. Together, the top ten hold approximately 1% of the sample.

Sequencing used PBMCs. This sequence originates from a woman younger than 45 in good health and CMV-seropositive. This chain is built from TRBV6-6 and TRBJ2-5; TRBD1 lines up with 11 middle nucleotides. In nucleotide form, the sequence is TGTGCCAGCAGTTCCGGACAGGGGGCCCAAGAGACCCAGTACTTC. The encoded protein is CASSSGQGAQETQYF.